This T cell receptor beta chain emerged from a study of cytomegalovirus exposure and HLA in healthy donors. PCR amplification relied on 60 Vbeta primers (plus 13 Jbeta primers). Repertoires were generated with immunoSEQ multiplex PCR, while TCRdb's copy carries only in-frame clones and drops some. The sample holds about 140,000 clones, less than 80% seen once. The CDR3 covers 15 residues. Germline V gene data show CDR1 as MNHEY and CDR2 as SVGAGI. The J segment lost 4 bases and the V segment lost 0 bases, leaving 5 bases of the junction unmatched. This chain joins TRBV6-5 and TRBJ2-7; 8 bases match TRBD2. The receptor was isolated from a woman between 45 and 65 years old in good health and CMV-seropositive. Sequenced sample: PBMCs. The CDR3 protein is CASSYSASGPYEQYF. CDR3 DNA: TGTGCCAGCAGTTACTCAGCTAGCGGGCCATACGAGCAGTACTTC.